In this sample, the clone carrying this TCR beta chain turned up once. Its antigen is not known. The method was immunoSEQ multiplex PCR; TCRdb's version includes in-frame clones alone and lacks a portion of them. The data show about 77,000 clones, approximately 90% seen once. This sample is drawn from a study of graft-versus-host responses after intestinal transplantation. Study summary: Each of the recipients got a multivisceral, liver-intestinal, or isolated intestinal transplant. Induction with anti-thymocyte globulin, then tacrolimus and steroids for three to four years, was given to all recipients. Findings of the study overall: Individuals carrying graft-donor T cell macrochimerism showed high graft-versus-host to host-versus-graft clonal ratios in allografts. Researchers found GvH clones in recipient marrow, and some showed up first in ileum or blood.

The CDR3 contains 15 residues. The ends lost 5 bases at V and 5 bases at J; junction bases unmatched: 7. Germline CDR1 SGHVS, CDR2 FQNEAQ. The clonotype comes from a human patient who received an intestinal transplant, so some T cells may come from the graft donor. The input for sequencing was PBMCs, taken 98 days after intestinal transplantation. The chain links TRBV7-8 to TRBJ1-2; 11 positions agree with TRBD1. The CDR3 spells CASSPRRDRGYGYTF. The CDR3 DNA reads as TGTGCCAGCAGCCCCAGGAGGGACAGGGGGTATGGCTACACCTTC.